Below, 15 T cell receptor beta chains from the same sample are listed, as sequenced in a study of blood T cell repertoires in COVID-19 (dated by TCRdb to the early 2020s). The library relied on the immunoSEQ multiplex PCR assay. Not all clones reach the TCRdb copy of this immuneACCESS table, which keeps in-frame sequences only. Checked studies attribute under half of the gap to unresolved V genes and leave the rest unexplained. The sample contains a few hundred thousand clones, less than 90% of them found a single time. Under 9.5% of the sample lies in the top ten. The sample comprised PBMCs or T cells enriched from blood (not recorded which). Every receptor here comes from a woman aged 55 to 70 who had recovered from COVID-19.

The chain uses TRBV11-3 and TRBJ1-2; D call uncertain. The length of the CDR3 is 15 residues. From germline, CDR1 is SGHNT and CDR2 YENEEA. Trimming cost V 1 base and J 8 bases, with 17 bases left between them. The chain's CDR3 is CASSLGGKGVLGYTF. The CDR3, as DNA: TGTGCCAGCAGCTTAGGAGGGAAAGGAGTATTGGGCTACACCTTC.

The CDR3 coding sequence is TGTGCCAGTCAGGGACAGAATAATTCACCCCTCCACTTT. It encodes CASQGQNNSPLHF. The chain combines TRBV7-6 with TRBJ1-6; 7 nucleotides match TRBD1. Germline V gene sequence: CDR1 SGHVS, CDR2 FNYEAQ. V dropped 9 bases and J dropped 5; count of bases not matched to a gene: 4. The CDR3 runs 13 residues.

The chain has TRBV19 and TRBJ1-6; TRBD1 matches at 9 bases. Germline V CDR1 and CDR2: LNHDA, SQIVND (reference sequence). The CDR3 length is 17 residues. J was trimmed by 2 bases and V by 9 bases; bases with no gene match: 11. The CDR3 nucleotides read TGTGCCAGCGCCGCAACAGGGGGCGTCGCCTATAATTCACCCCTCCACTTT. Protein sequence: CASAATGGVAYNSPLHF.

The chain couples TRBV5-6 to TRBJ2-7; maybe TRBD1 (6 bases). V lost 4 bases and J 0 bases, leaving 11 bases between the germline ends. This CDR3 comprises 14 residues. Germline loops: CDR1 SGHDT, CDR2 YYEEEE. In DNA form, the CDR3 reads TGTGCCAGCAGCACACGGACAGTCTCCTACGAGCAGTACTTC. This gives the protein CASSTRTVSYEQYF.

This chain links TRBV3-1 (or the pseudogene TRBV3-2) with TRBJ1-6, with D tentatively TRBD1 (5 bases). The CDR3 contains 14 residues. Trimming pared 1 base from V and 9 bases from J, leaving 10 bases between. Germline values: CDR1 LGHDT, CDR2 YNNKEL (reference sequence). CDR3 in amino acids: CASSQGQGTSPLHF. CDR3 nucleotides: TGTGCCAGCAGCCAAGGCCAGGGCACTTCACCCCTCCACTTT.

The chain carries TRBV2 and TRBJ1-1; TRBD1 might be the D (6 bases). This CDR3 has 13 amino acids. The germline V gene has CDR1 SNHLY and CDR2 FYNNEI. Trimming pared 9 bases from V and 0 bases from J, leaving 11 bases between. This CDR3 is CASHGQLNTEAFF. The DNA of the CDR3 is TGTGCCAGTCACGGACAGCTGAACACTGAAGCTTTCTTT.

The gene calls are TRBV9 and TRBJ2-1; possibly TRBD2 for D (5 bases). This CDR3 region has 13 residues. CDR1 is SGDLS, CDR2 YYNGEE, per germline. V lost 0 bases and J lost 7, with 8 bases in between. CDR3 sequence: CASSVGLNNEQFF. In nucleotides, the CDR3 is TGTGCCAGCAGCGTAGGACTAAATAATGAGCAGTTCTTC. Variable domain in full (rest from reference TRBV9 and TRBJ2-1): DSGVTQTPKHLITATGQRVTLRCSPRSGDLSVYWYQQSLDQGLQFLIQYYNGEERAKGNILERFSAQQFPDLHSELNLSSLELGDSALYFCASSVGLNNEQFFGPGTRLTVL.

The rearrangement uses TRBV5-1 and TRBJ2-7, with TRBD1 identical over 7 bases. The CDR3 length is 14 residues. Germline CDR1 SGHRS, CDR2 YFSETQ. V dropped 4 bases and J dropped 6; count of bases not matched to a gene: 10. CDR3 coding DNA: TGCGCCAGCAGCACCGACAGGGACCCCCTCGAGCAGTACTTC. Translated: CASSTDRDPLEQYF.

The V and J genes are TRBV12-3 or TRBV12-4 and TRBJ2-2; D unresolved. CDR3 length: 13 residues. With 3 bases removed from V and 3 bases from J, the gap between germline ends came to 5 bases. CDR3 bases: TGTGCCAGCAGTTTTGACTACACCGGGGAGCTGTTTTTT. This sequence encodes CASSFDYTGELFF.

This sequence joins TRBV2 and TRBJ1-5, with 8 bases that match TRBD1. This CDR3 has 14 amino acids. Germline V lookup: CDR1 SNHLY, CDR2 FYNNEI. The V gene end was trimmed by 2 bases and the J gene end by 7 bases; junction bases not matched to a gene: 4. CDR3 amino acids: CASSEQGAGQPQHF. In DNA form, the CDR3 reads TGTGCCAGCAGTGAACAGGGGGCGGGCCAGCCCCAGCATTTT.

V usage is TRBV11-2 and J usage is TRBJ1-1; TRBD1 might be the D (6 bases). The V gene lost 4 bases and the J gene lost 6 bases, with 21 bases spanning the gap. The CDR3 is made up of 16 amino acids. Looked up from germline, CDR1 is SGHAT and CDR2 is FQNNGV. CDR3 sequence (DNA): TGTGCCAGCAGCTATACCTTTGTACAGGGTTTGCCTGAAGCTTTCTTT. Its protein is CASSYTFVQGLPEAFF.

This CDR3 reads CASSSTVTGELFF. The CDR3 DNA reads TGCGCCAGCAGCTCGACAGTCACCGGGGAGCTGTTTTTT. J is TRBJ2-2 and V is TRBV4-1; D is possibly TRBD1 (5 bases). V was pared by 5 bases and J by 4 bases, with 8 bases between. Germline V lookup: CDR1 MGHRA, CDR2 YSYEKL. The CDR3 runs 13 residues.

In DNA form, the CDR3 reads TGTGCCAGCAGTCTAGCGGGGGGGGTTACGCAGTATTTT. Its translation: CASSLAGGVTQYF. The gene calls are TRBV3-1 (or the pseudogene TRBV3-2) and TRBJ2-3, with 12 nucleotides matching TRBD2. With 6 bases clipped from V and 8 bases from J, the junction kept 3 bases outside the gene matches. This CDR3 is 13 amino acids long. Per the germline V gene, CDR1 is LGHDT and CDR2 is YNNKEL (reference sequence).

The CDR3 sequence is CASSYSRDNYGYTF. The CDR3 bases are TGTGCCAGCAGTTACTCGCGGGACAACTATGGCTACACCTTC. The rearrangement joins TRBV6-5 to TRBJ1-2, with D tentatively TRBD1 (5 bases). Germline CDR1 reads MNHEY; CDR2 reads SVGAGI. The CDR3 totals 14 residues. Trimming took 0 bases from V and 2 from J, leaving 7 bases between them.

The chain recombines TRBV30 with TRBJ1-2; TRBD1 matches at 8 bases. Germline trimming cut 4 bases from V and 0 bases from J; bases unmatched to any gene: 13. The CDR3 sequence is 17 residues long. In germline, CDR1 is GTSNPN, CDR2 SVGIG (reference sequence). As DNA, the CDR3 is TGTGCCTGGACCGAGGCGGCAGGGGGCCAATCTAACTATGGCTACACCTTC. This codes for CAWTEAAGGQSNYGYTF.